A single sample is the source of the 11 T cell receptor beta chains below, sequenced in a study of beta chain features in type 1 diabetes. The sequenced template was cDNA made from the entire isolated RNA. Sequencing was performed with immunoSEQ multiplex PCR; in TCRdb, only in-frame clones are kept and a portion is missing. Of around 350,000 clones in the sample, approximately 12% were seen once. Sequencing was carried out using naive CD4+ T cells from blood. The receptor set was obtained from a man aged 18-30 years in good health.

CDR3 DNA sequence: TGTGCCAGCAGATACAGGGCCCGCTTCACCGGGGAGCTGTTTTTT. This encodes CASRYRARFTGELFF. This chain joins TRBV28 and TRBJ2-2; D may be TRBD1 (6 bases). This CDR3 is built from 15 residues. Trimming took off 6 bases at V and 4 bases at J, with 15 bases between the two ends. Looked up from germline, CDR1 is MDHEN and CDR2 is SYDVKM.

This clone was seen only a few times. V and J are TRBV7-8 and TRBJ2-3; 7 bases are shared with TRBD2. V was pared by 1 base and J by 2 bases, with 6 bases of the junction left unmatched. Germline-derived CDR1 and CDR2 are SGHVS and FQNEAQ. The length of the CDR3 is 16 residues. CDR3 loop: CASSLEAGPYTDTQYF. In nucleotides, the CDR3 is TGTGCCAGCAGCTTAGAAGCGGGACCCTACACAGATACGCAGTATTTT. The full variable domain, in which reference TRBV7-8 and TRBJ2-3 provide the parts outside the CDR3, is GAGVSQSPRYKVAKRGQDVALRCDPISGHVSLFWYQQALGQGPEFLTYFQNEAQLDKSGLPSDRFFAERPEGSVSTLKIQRTQQEDSAVYLCASSLEAGPYTDTQYFGPGTRLTVL.

CDR3 coding DNA: TGTGCCAGCAGTTTGAGGCAAGGGCAGTACTTC. Its protein is CASSLRQGQYF. V and J are TRBV28 and TRBJ2-7; D uncertain. There are 11 residues in the CDR3. Germline CDR1 MDHEN, CDR2 SYDVKM. Trimming removed 3 bases from V and 9 bases from J, with 9 bases in between.

This rearrangement joins TRBV19 to TRBJ2-7, with D unresolved. The CDR3 is 14 amino acids. Germline loops: CDR1 LNHDA, CDR2 SQIVND (reference sequence). Trimming pared 6 bases from V and 0 bases from J, leaving 12 bases between. The CDR3 DNA follows: TGTGCCAGTAGATCTACCGGCGGCTCCTACGAGCAGTACTTC. It is translated as CASRSTGGSYEQYF. The full variable domain, rest sourced from reference TRBV19 and TRBJ2-7, is DGGITQSPKYLFRKEGQNVTLSCEQNLNHDAMYWYRQDPGQGLRLIYYSQIVNDFQKGDIAEGYSVSREKKESFPLTVTSAQKNPTAFYLCASRSTGGSYEQYFGPGTRLTVT.

The chain links TRBV28 to TRBJ2-2; 7 bases match TRBD1. J was trimmed by 5 bases and V by 3 bases; bases with no gene match: 12. This CDR3 contains 17 residues. From germline, CDR1 is MDHEN and CDR2 SYDVKM. CDR3 in DNA: TGTGCCAGCAGTTTTTCGAGTCTACAGGGGAATACCGGGGAGCTGTTTTTT. It is translated as CASSFSSLQGNTGELFF.

This clone was seen more than once but under ten times. The chain recombines TRBV7-9 with TRBJ2-6; D may be TRBD1 (7 bases). V lost 5 bases, J lost 7 bases, and 21 bases lay in between. Germline V gene sequence: CDR1 SEHNR, CDR2 FQNEAQ (reference sequence). The CDR3 is made up of 17 amino acids. For the CDR3, the DNA is TGTGCCAGCAGCCGTCAGGCAGGGGGAGGTTTAGCCAACGTCCTGACTTTC. Translating it yields CASSRQAGGGLANVLTF.

There are a few counts of this clone. The chain is built from TRBV6-5 and TRBJ1-3; D not certain. V was pared by 6 bases and J by 4 bases, with 16 bases between. The CDR3 extends over 15 amino acids. The germline CDR1 and CDR2 sequences are MNHEY and SVGAGI. CDR3 DNA: TGTGCCAGCAGCCGACAAGGTCTTGGGGGAAACACCATATATTTT. The encoded protein is CASSRQGLGGNTIYF.

In this sample, this clone turned up a few times. The chain is built from TRBV4-1 and TRBJ2-3; 8 nucleotides agree with TRBD2. V was pared by 0 bases and J by 8 bases, with 7 bases of the junction left unmatched. Germline values: CDR1 MGHRA, CDR2 YSYEKL. This CDR3 spans 15 amino acids. The CDR3 spells CASSQEGLAGGTQYF. The DNA for the CDR3 is TGCGCCAGCAGCCAAGAGGGGCTGGCGGGGGGTACGCAGTATTTT.

The chain has TRBV9 and TRBJ2-5; 7 bases are a match to TRBD2. The germline V gene has CDR1 SGDLS and CDR2 YYNGEE. With 3 bases clipped from V and 2 bases from J, the junction kept 10 bases outside the gene matches. This CDR3 contains 16 residues. The CDR3 protein is CASSGTVAGGQETQYF. CDR3 nucleotides: TGTGCCAGCAGCGGAACCGTAGCGGGTGGACAAGAGACCCAGTACTTC.

In this sample, this clone turned up a few times. The genes are TRBV4-1 and TRBJ1-5; a possible D gene is TRBD1 (5 bases). Germline CDR1 and CDR2: MGHRA and YSYEKL. The V end was cut by 2 bases, the J end by 1 base, with 12 bases between. The CDR3 loop spans 16 amino acids. As DNA, the CDR3 is TGCGCCAGCAGCCAACCCAGGGAAGGGAGCAATCAGCCCCAGCATTTT. It encodes CASSQPREGSNQPQHF.

This clone was found a few times. For the CDR3, the DNA is TGTGCCAGCAGGAGTTCAGGAAACACCATATATTTT. It yields the protein CASRSSGNTIYF. The chain is built from TRBV27 and TRBJ1-3; D gene ambiguous. The CDR3 length is 12 residues. The germline V gene has CDR1 MNHEY and CDR2 SMNVEV (reference sequence). V gave up 6 bases and J gave up 4 bases, with 7 bases separating them.